Sequencing of this T cell receptor (beta chain) was carried out in a study of molecular identifiers for immune sequencing clone quantification. TCRdb itself ran the PCR reads through MiXCR, one entry per CDR3 protein. The data hold some 320,000 distinct CDR3 sequences, with 24% observed a single time. CDR3 length equals 15 residues. From germline, CDR1 is MGHRA and CDR2 YSYEKL. Between the trimmed V and J ends, which lost 0 bases and 2 bases, there was a span of 10 bases. This clonotype was seen at least ten times. The chain combines TRBV4-1 with TRBJ1-1; D uncertain. This TCR was recovered from a human donor in good health. Some libraries in this study had Jurkat cell RNA spiked in. The sequenced sample was naive CD8+ T cells from blood, with Jurkat cell RNA spiked in. Subset given: FACS-sorted CD8+CD4-CCR7+CD45RA+ naive T cells. In DNA form, the CDR3 reads TGCGCCAGCAGCCAAGATCGGACCTTTAACACTGAAGCTTTCTTT. Residues: CASSQDRTFNTEAFF.